Detailed here is one TCR beta chain. Its target is unknown. This entry is derived from a study of cytomegalovirus exposure and HLA in healthy donors. V was clipped by 0 bases and J by 7 bases; unmatched bases: 6. The CDR3 contains 15 residues. Germline CDR1 reads SGHTA; CDR2 reads FQGNSA. The study, taken as a whole, reports: Later analysis suggested most CMV-associated TCR beta chains were HLA-restricted. Investigators reported about 160 TCR beta chains as tied to cytomegalovirus. Clonal expansion, a later analysis showed, was greater in HLA-associated TCR beta chains than in equally common others.

The PCR made use of 60 Vbeta and 13 Jbeta primers. The assay was immunoSEQ multiplex PCR, and TCRdb's table has in-frame clones only and misses some. The table shows 100,000 to 150,000 clones, with over 70% occurring only once. The receptor comes from a woman between 50 and 59 years old in good health and CMV-seronegative. The chain joins TRBV7-2 to TRBJ1-5; 7 bases map to TRBD1. Sequencing was carried out using PBMCs. The CDR3 DNA follows: TGTGCCAGCAGCTTAGCAAGAGGGGGCGAACAGCCCCAGCATTTT. This translates into CASSLARGGEQPQHF.